The entry that follows covers one T cell receptor (beta chain) sequence. This entry comes from a study of blood T cell repertoires in COVID-19. Study at large: Material from acute and convalescent COVID-19 was sourced from the United States, Italy and Spain. PBMCs, B-cell-depleted T cells, or T cells provided the cDNA or gDNA that made up the material.

CDR1 and CDR2 from the germline V gene are SGHTA and FQGNSA. V was clipped by 2 bases and J by 10 bases, with 6 bases between them. The CDR3 extends over 12 amino acids. The data were produced by immunoSEQ multiplex PCR, yet TCRdb's version contains in-frame clones alone and is incomplete. The table lists about 60,000 clones, 75% to 80% of them singletons. The source of this sequence is a middle-aged man with active or convalescent COVID-19. V is TRBV7-2 and J is TRBJ1-6; D gene uncertain. Source material: peripheral blood. The CDR3 region has the DNA TGTGCCAGCAGCTTAATGCAGTCACCCCTCCACTTT. Translation: CASSLMQSPLHF.